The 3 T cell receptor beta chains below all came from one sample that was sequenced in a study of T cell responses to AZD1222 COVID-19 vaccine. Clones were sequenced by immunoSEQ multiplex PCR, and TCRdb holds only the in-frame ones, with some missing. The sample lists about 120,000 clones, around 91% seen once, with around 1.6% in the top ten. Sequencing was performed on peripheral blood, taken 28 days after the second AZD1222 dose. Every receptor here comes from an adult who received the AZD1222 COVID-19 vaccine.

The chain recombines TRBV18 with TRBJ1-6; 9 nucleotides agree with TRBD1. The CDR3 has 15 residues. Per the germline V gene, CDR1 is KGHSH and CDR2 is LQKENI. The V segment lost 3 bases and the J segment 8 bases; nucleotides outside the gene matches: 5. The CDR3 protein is CASSPGGQGDSPLHF. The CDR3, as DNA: TGTGCCAGCTCACCTGGGGGACAGGGTGATTCACCCCTCCACTTT.

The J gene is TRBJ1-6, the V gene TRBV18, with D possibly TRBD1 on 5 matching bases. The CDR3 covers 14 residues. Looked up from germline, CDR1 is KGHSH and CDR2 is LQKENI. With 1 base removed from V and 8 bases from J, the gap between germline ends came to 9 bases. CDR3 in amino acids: CASSPQGLDSPLHF. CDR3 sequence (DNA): TGTGCCAGCTCACCACAGGGACTAGATTCACCCCTCCACTTT.

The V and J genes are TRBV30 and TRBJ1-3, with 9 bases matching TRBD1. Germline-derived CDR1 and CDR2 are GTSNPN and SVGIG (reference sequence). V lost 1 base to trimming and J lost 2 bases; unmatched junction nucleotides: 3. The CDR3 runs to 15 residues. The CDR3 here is CAWSGTGAPGNTIYF. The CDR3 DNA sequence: TGTGCCTGGAGTGGGACAGGGGCACCTGGAAACACCATATATTTT.